The TCR beta chain under discussion was sequenced for a study of Graves' ophthalmopathy and Graves' hyperthyroidism. Remarks on this clonotype: Its specificity is not known.

The term stable hyperthyroidism indicated an absence of ophthalmopathy within 18 months of follow-up. If patients had other autoimmune diseases, uncontrolled infections, pregnancy or lactation, they were excluded. V lost 3 bases and J lost 1, with 12 bases in between. This CDR3 is 15 amino acids long. Germline V gene data show CDR1 as MGHRA and CDR2 as YSYEKL. RNA transcripts served as template for amplifying TCR beta CDR3 sequences. In the first round, RT-PCR was carried out with HTBI primers, and a multiplex PCR formed the second round. TCRdb redid the calling of the multiplex PCR reads with MiXCR, one entry per CDR3 protein. Among hundreds of thousands of distinct CDR3 sequences listed, 15% to 19% were seen once. Overall study results and limits: The blood repertoire also included most expanded thyroid clonotypes above 0.001 frequency.

This TCR came from a woman aged 18-35 years with stable Graves' hyperthyroidism. This sequence joins TRBV4-1 and TRBJ1-1; D is unclear. The sequenced sample consisted of peripheral blood. CDR3 sequence: CASSHSTQANTEAFF. The CDR3 nucleotides read TGCGCCAGCAGCCATAGTACGCAAGCGAACACTGAAGCTTTCTTT.